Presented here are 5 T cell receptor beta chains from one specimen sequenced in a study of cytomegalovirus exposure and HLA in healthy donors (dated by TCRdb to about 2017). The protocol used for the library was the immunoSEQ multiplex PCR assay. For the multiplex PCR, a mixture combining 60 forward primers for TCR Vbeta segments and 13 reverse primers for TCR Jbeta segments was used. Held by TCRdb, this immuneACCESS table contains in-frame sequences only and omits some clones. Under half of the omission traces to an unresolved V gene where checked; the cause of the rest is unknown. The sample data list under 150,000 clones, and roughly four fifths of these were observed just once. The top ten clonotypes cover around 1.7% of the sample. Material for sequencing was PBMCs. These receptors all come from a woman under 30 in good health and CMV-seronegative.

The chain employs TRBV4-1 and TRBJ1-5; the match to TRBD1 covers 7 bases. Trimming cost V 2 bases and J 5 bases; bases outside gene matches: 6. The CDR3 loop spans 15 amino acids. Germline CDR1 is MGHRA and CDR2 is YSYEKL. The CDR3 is CASSQQQGNYQPQHF. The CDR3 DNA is TGCGCCAGCAGCCAACAACAGGGGAATTATCAGCCCCAGCATTTT.

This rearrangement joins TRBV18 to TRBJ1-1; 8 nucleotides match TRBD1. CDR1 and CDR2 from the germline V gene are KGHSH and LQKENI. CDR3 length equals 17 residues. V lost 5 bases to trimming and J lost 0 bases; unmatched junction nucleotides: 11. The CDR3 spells CASSRGDRRLVNTEAFF. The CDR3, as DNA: TGTGCCAGCTCAAGGGGGGACAGGCGCCTTGTGAACACTGAAGCTTTCTTT.

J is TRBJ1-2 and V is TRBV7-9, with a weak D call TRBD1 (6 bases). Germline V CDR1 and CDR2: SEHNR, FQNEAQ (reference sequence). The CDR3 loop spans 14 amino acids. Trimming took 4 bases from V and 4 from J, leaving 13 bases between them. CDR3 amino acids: CASSSTGPSYGYTF. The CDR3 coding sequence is TGTGCCAGCAGCTCGACAGGTCCCTCCTATGGCTACACCTTC.

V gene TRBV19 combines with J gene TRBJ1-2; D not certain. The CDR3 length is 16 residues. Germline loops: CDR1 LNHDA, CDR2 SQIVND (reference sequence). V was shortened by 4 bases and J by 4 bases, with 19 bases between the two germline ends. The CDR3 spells CASSNLDTLISYGYTF. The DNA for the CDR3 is TGTGCCAGTAGTAATCTCGACACGCTGATTAGCTATGGCTACACCTTC. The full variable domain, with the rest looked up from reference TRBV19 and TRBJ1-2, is DGGITQSPKYLFRKEGQNVTLSCEQNLNHDAMYWYRQDPGQGLRLIYYSQIVNDFQKGDIAEGYSVSREKKESFPLTVTSAQKNPTAFYLCASSNLDTLISYGYTFGSGTRLTVV.

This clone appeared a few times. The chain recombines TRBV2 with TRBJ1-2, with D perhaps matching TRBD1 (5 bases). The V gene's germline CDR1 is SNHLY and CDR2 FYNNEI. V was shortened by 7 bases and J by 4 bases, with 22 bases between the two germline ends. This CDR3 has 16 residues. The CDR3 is CASNRGGAAFSYGYTF. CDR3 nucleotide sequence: TGTGCCAGCAATCGGGGAGGGGCCGCCTTCAGCTATGGCTACACCTTC.